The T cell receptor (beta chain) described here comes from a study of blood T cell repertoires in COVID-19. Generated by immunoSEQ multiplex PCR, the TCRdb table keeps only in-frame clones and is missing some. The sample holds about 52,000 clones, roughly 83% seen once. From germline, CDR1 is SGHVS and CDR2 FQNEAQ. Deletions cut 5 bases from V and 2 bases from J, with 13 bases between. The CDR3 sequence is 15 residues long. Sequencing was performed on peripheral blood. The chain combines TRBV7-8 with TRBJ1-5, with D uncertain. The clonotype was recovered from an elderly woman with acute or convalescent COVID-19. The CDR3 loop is CASSQGRGGNQPQHF. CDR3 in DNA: TGTGCCAGCAGCCAAGGCCGAGGTGGCAATCAGCCCCAGCATTTT.